The sequence of this T cell receptor (beta chain) was determined in a study of HIV-infected children after antiretroviral therapy interruption. Study information: In continuous treatment, analyzed samples were from weeks 0, 48 and 150.

This clonotype was recorded a few times. The antigen is undetermined. CDR3 length: 18 amino acids. V was pared by 1 base and J by 0 bases, with 9 bases of the junction left unmatched. CDR1 and CDR2 (germline): LNHDA, SQIVND (reference sequence). RNA-based 3' RACE libraries used unique molecular identifiers. Via MiXCR, TCRdb re-called the 3' RACE reads, giving one row per CDR3 protein. The sample lists about 89,000 distinct CDR3 sequences; roughly 6.7% were seen once. The study's findings and limits: Naive CD4+ sequences overlapped less between time points once interruption began.

Treatment: PENTA 11 planned treatment interruption arm or continuous ART arm. This chain joins TRBV19 and TRBJ1-5, with 7 nucleotides matching TRBD1. This receptor was obtained from a pool of human donors with HIV. Sequenced material: CD45RA+ CD4+ T cells from PBMCs, pooled from several time points, taken from a donor given antiretroviral therapy, either interrupted or continuous. Specified subset: naive CD4+ CD45RA+ CD45RO- T cells. This CDR3 is CASSIGLGTDFSNQPQHF. For the CDR3, the DNA is TGTGCCAGTAGTATAGGCCTCGGGACAGACTTTAGCAATCAGCCCCAGCATTTT.